Included here is one T cell receptor beta chain sequence, with context. Its antigen is currently unknown. This entry belongs to a study of cytomegalovirus exposure and HLA in healthy donors. Across the study: Membership in the Caucasian-associated ancestry cluster was found for 75% to 90% of 300 to 500 genotyped donors. Overall study findings and caveats: Researchers reported in a later analysis that a missense DCLRE1C variant was tied to TCR beta V- and J-gene trimming. Accounts indicate the classifier identified cytomegalovirus status with strong specificity and sensitivity.

This PCR relied on a set of 60 Vbeta primers and 13 Jbeta primers. Repertoires were generated with immunoSEQ multiplex PCR, while TCRdb's copy carries only in-frame clones and drops some. Of some 150,000 clones in the sample, approximately 80% were seen once. Whereas donors were nominally healthy upon sampling, unrecorded immune exposures were probable. The sequencing input was PBMCs. The origin of this receptor is a male donor in good health and CMV-seronegative.

CDR3 in amino acids: CASSLEGSNYGYTF. CDR3 sequence (DNA): TGCGCCAGCAGCCTGGAGGGGTCTAACTATGGCTACACCTTC. The chain links TRBV5-1 to TRBJ1-2; a possible D gene is TRBD1 (5 bases). This CDR3 has 14 amino acids. Germline lookup yields CDR1 SGHRS and CDR2 YFSETQ. The V end lost 4 bases, the J end lost 0 bases, and 10 bases lay between the germline ends.